Included here is one TCR beta chain sequence, with context. This CDR3 spans 15 amino acids. From germline, CDR1 is MNHNY and CDR2 SVGAGI (reference sequence). V was cut by 7 bases and J by 1 base, with 14 bases left in between. In the source study's methods: Nucleated cell counts were estimated from reference gene primer amplification. Clones were read by immunoSEQ multiplex PCR, and TCRdb kept only the in-frame ones, dropping some. The V and J calls and the clone size are those of that table, but D and trimming were determined from the DNA. Of about 200,000 clones in the sample, 65% to 90% were seen once. The source of the sample is a study of blood T cell repertoires in COVID-19. Looking at the study overall: Material from acute and convalescent COVID-19 was sourced from the United States, Italy and Spain. T cells, B-cell-depleted T cells, or PBMCs provided the cDNA or gDNA that served as material.

The source is a woman in her sixties or seventies with acute COVID-19. Sequenced: PBMCs or T cells enriched from blood (not recorded which). V gene TRBV6-6 combines with J gene TRBJ1-5; D call uncertain. The CDR3 here is CASTLISPSNQPQHF. As DNA, the CDR3 is TGTGCCAGCACTCTAATCTCACCGAGCAATCAGCCCCAGCATTTT.